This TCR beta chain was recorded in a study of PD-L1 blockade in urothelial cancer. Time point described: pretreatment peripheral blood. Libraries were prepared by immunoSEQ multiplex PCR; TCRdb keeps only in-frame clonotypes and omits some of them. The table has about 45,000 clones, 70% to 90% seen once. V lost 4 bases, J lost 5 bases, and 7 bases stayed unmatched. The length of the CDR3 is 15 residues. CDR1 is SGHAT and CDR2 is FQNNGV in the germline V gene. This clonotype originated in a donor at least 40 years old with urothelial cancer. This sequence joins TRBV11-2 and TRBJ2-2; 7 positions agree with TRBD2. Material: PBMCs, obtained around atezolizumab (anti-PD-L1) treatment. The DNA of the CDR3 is TGTGCCAGCAGCTCGCAGTCAGCGGGGACCGGGGAGCTGTTTTTT. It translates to CASSSQSAGTGELFF.